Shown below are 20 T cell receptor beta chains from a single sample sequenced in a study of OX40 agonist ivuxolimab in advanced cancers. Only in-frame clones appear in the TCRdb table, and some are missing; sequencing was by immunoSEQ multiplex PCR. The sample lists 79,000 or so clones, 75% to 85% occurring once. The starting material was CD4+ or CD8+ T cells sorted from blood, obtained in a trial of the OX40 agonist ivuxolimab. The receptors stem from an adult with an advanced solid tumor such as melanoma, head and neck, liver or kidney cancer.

The CDR3 coding sequence is TGTGCCAGCAGCTCCGAGCGGGGCGGCGGCGTCATTCAGTACTTC. Translated, it gives CASSSERGGGVIQYF. The V gene is TRBV7-8, the J gene TRBJ2-4; 7 bases fit TRBD2. Germline CDR1 SGHVS, CDR2 FQNEAQ. With 4 bases clipped from V and 9 bases from J, the junction kept 12 bases outside the gene matches. The CDR3 loop spans 15 amino acids.

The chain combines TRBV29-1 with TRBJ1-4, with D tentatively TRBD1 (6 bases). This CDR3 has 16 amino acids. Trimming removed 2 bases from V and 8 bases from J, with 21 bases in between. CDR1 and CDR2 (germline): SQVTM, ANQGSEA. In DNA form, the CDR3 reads TGCAGCGTTGAATCGCGGGGAGGGGGTATAAGAGAAAAACTGTTTTTT. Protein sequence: CSVESRGGGIREKLFF. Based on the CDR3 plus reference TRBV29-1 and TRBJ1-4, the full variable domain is SAVISQKPSRDICQRGTSLTIQCQVDSQVTMMFWYRQQPGQSLTLIATANQGSEATYESGFVIDKFPISRPNLTFSTLTVSNMSPEDSSIYLCSVESRGGGIREKLFFGSGTQLSVL.

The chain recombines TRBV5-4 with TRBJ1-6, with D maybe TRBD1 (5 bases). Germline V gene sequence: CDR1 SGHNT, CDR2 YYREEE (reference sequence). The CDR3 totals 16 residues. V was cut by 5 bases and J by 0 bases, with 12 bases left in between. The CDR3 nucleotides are TGTGCCAGCAGTTATGGGGCTGGCTCCTATAATTCACCCCTCCACTTT. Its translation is CASSYGAGSYNSPLHF.

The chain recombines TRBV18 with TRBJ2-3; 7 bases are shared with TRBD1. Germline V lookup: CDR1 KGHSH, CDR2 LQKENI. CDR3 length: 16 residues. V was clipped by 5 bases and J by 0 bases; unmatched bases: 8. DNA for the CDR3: TGTGCCAGCTCAAGCGGACAGGAATATAGCACAGATACGCAGTATTTT. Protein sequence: CASSSGQEYSTDTQYF. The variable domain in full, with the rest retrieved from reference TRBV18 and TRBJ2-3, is NAGVMQNPRHLVRRRGQEARLRCSPMKGHSHVYWYRQLPEEGLKFMVYLQKENIIDESGMPKERFSAEFPKEGPSILRIQQVVRGDSAAYFCASSSGQEYSTDTQYFGPGTRLTVL.

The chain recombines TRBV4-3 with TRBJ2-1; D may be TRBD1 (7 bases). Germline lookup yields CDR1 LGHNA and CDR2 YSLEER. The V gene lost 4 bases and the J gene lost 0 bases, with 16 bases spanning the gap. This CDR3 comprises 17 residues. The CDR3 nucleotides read TGCGCCAGCAGCCTCCAGGCAGGGGGGAGCTCCTACAATGAGCAGTTCTTC. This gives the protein CASSLQAGGSSYNEQFF.

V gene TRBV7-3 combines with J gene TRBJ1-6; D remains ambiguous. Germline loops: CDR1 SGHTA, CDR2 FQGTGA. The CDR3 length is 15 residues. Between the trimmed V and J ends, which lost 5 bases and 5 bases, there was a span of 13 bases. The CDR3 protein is CASSRRPGNNSPLHF. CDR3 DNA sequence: TGTGCCAGCAGCCGGAGGCCCGGGAATAATTCACCCCTCCACTTT.

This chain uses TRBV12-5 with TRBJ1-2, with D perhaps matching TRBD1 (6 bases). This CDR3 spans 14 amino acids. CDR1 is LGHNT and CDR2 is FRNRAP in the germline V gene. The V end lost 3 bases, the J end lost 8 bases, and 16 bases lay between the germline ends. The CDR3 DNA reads TGTGCTAGTGGTTTAACTTCAGACAGGCGAGGCTACACCTTC. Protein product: CASGLTSDRRGYTF.

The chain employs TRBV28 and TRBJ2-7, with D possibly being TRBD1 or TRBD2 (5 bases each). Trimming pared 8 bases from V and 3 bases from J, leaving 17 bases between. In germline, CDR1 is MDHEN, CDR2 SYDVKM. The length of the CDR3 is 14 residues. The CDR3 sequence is CASGYPGTLYEQYF. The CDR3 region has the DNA TGTGCCAGCGGATATCCGGGGACCCTCTACGAGCAGTACTTC.

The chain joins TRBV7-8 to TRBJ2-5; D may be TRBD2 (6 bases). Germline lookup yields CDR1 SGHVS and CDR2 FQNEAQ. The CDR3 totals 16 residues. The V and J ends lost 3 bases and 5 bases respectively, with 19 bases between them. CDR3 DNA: TGTGCCAGCAGCTTCGGGGGTTTCTTTACAACGGAGACCCAGTACTTC. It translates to CASSFGGFFTTETQYF.

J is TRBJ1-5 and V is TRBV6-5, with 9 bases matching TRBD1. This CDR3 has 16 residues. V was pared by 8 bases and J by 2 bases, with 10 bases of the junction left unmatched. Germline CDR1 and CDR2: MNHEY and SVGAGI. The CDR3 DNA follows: TGTGCCAGCCGTTCCCGGACAGGGGAAGGCAATCAGCCCCAGCATTTT. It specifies CASRSRTGEGNQPQHF.

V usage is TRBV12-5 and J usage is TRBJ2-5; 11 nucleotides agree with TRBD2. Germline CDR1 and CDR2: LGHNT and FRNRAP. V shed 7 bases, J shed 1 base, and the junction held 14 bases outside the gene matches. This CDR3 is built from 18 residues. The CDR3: CASAPSEIAGGLQETQYF. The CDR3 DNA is TGTGCTAGTGCCCCGAGCGAGATAGCGGGGGGGCTCCAAGAGACCCAGTACTTC.

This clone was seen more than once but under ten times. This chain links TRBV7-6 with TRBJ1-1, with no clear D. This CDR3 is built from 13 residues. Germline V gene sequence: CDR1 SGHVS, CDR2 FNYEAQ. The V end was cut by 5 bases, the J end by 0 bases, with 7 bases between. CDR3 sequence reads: CASSQLVNTEAFF. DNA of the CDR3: TGTGCCAGCAGCCAGCTAGTGAACACTGAAGCTTTCTTT. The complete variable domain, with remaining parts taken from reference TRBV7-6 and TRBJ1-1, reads GAGVSQSPRYKVTKRGQDVALRCDPISGHVSLYWYRQALGQGPEFLTYFNYEAQQDKSGLPNDRFSAERPEGSISTLTIQRTEQRDSAMYRCASSQLVNTEAFFGQGTRLTVV.

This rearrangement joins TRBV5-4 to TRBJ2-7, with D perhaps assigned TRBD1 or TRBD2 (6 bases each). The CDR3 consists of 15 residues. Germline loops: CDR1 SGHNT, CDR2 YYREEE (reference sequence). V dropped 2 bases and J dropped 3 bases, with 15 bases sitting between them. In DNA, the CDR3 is TGTGCCAGCAGCTTTTTCCGGGGGCGCAACTACGAGCAGTACTTC. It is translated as CASSFFRGRNYEQYF.

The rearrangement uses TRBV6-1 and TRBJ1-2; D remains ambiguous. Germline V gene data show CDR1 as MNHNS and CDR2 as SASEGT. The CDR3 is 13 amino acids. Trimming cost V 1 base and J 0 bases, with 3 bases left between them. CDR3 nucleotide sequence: TGTGCCAGCAGTGAAGAGGCTAACTATGGCTACACCTTC. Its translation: CASSEEANYGYTF.

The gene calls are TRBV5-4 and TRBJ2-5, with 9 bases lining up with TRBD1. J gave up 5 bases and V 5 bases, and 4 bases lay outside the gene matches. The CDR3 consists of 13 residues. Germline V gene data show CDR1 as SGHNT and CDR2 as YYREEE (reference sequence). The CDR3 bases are TGTGCCAGCAGTTACGACAGGGGGGAGACCCAGTACTTC. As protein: CASSYDRGETQYF.

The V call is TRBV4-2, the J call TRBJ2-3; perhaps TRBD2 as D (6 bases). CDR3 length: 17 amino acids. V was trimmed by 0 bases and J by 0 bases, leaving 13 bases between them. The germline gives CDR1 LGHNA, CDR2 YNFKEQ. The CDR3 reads CASSQDLTRGSTDTQYF. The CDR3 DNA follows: TGTGCCAGCAGCCAAGATCTTACGCGGGGAAGCACAGATACGCAGTATTTT.

Here the CDR3 DNA reads TGTGCCAGCAGACCGCCAGGGTTGGCGGGCCGATCTTTCTACAATGAGCAGTTCTTC. Protein product: CASRPPGLAGRSFYNEQFF. The chain has TRBV11-2 and TRBJ2-1, with D perhaps TRBD1 or TRBD2 (5 bases each). Trimming pared 6 bases from V and 3 bases from J, leaving 27 bases between. From germline, CDR1 is SGHAT and CDR2 FQNNGV. This CDR3 comprises 19 residues.

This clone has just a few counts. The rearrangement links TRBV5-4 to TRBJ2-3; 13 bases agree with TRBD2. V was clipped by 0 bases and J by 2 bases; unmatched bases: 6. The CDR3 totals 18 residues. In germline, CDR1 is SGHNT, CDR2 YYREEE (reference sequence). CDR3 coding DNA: TGTGCCAGCAGCTTGGCCATAACTAGCGGGGGGGTCACAGATACGCAGTATTTT. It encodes CASSLAITSGGVTDTQYF.

CDR3 loop: CATSRDRGAEKLFF. The CDR3 DNA reads TGTGCCACCAGCAGGGACAGGGGAGCTGAAAAACTGTTTTTT. The chain combines TRBV15 with TRBJ1-4, with 9 bases aligning to TRBD1. Germline V CDR1 and CDR2: LNHNV, YYDKDF (reference sequence). J gave up 7 bases and V 3 bases, and 3 bases lay outside the gene matches. This CDR3 is built from 14 residues.

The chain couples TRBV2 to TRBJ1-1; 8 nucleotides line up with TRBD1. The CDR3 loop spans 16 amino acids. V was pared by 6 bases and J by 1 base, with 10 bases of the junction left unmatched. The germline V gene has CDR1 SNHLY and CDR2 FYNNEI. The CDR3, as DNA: TGTGCCAGCAGGGCACAGGGGGGAGTTGGGAACACTGAAGCTTTCTTT. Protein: CASRAQGGVGNTEAFF.